Listed here are 22 T cell receptor beta chains from one sample, sequenced in a study of blood T cell repertoires in COVID-19. TCRdb's table, derived via immunoSEQ multiplex PCR, lists solely in-frame clones and lacks some. The profile shows under 200,000 clones, around 80% of them singletons. The sequenced sample was peripheral blood. The origin of the receptors is a woman aged 70-85 years who had recovered from COVID-19.

The chain links TRBV7-2 to TRBJ2-1, with D uncertain. The V end was cut by 7 bases, the J end by 1 base, with 8 bases between. The CDR3 has 13 residues. CDR1 is SGHTA, CDR2 FQGNSA, per germline. The CDR3 coding sequence is TGTGCCAGCATCCCTTTTTCCTACAATGAGCAGTTCTTC. It translates to CASIPFSYNEQFF.

The V gene is TRBV3-1 (or the pseudogene TRBV3-2), the J gene TRBJ1-2; TRBD1 aligns across 8 bases. This CDR3 region has 13 residues. CDR1 and CDR2 (germline): LGHDT, YNNKEL (reference sequence). With V trimmed by 1 base and J by 5 bases, 0 bases remained unmatched. The CDR3: CASSQGTGYGYTF. DNA for the CDR3: TGTGCCAGCAGCCAAGGGACAGGGTATGGCTACACCTTC.

The V call is TRBV11-3, the J call TRBJ2-3; 12 nucleotides align to TRBD2. The V and J ends lost 8 bases and 2 bases, in that order; junction bases with no gene match: 5. This CDR3 region has 15 residues. Germline assignment: CDR1 SGHNT and CDR2 YENEEA. The CDR3 coding sequence is TGTGCCAGCTCCCGGACTAGCGGGGCCACAGATACGCAGTATTTT. As protein: CASSRTSGATDTQYF.

This chain joins TRBV14 and TRBJ2-1, with a tentative D call TRBD2 (6 bases). The CDR3 runs 13 residues. CDR1 and CDR2 (germline): SGHDN, FVKESK. Trimming stripped 3 bases from V and 8 bases from J, with 11 bases between. As DNA, the CDR3 is TGTGCCAGCAGCCAGGAGGGGTGGGATGAGCAGTTCTTC. Residues: CASSQEGWDEQFF.

This sequence joins TRBV5-1 and TRBJ2-2; D might be TRBD1 (6 bases). The germline V and J ends were trimmed by 4 bases and 6 bases, with 13 bases remaining between them. The CDR3 sequence is 14 residues long. In germline, CDR1 is SGHRS, CDR2 YFSETQ. The CDR3 region has the DNA TGCGCCAGCAGCCCGAGACAGGTATCCGGGGAGCTGTTTTTT. Translating gives CASSPRQVSGELFF.

The chain links TRBV19 to TRBJ2-3; D uncertain. The CDR3 has 13 residues. Trimming cost V 5 bases and J 7 bases, with 13 bases left between them. The germline V gene encodes CDR1 LNHDA and CDR2 SQIVND (reference sequence). The CDR3 protein is CASSPPENHTQYF. Written as DNA, the CDR3 is TGTGCCAGTAGTCCTCCGGAGAACCATACGCAGTATTTT. The variable domain in full, with the rest retrieved from reference TRBV19 and TRBJ2-3, is DGGITQSPKYLFRKEGQNVTLSCEQNLNHDAMYWYRQDPGQGLRLIYYSQIVNDFQKGDIAEGYSVSREKKESFPLTVTSAQKNPTAFYLCASSPPENHTQYFGPGTRLTVL.

This clone showed up many times. The gene calls are TRBV10-1 and TRBJ2-2; 8 bases fit TRBD2. Per germline, CDR1 WNHNN and CDR2 SYGVQD (reference sequence). The junction had 6 bases not matched to a gene; V was cut back by 4 bases and J by 11 bases. The CDR3 is made up of 13 amino acids. The chain's CDR3 is CASSGREGVELFF. CDR3 nucleotide sequence: TGCGCCAGCAGTGGCCGGGAGGGCGTCGAGCTGTTTTTT.

The CDR3 sequence: CAWSRGGGNQPQHF. The CDR3 bases are TGTGCCTGGAGCCGAGGGGGGGGCAATCAGCCCCAGCATTTT. This rearrangement joins TRBV30 to TRBJ1-5, with D possibly being TRBD1 (6 bases). Germline V lookup: CDR1 GTSNPN, CDR2 SVGIG (reference sequence). Between the trimmed V and J ends, which lost 3 bases and 2 bases, there was a span of 11 bases. The CDR3 runs to 14 residues.

The rearrangement uses TRBV4-2 and TRBJ2-7, with no clear D. The germline CDR1 and CDR2 sequences are LGHNA and YNFKEQ. The germline V and J ends were trimmed by 4 bases and 0 bases, with 10 bases remaining between them. The CDR3 runs 14 residues. The CDR3 spells CASSLSGSSYEQYF. In nucleotides, the CDR3 is TGTGCCAGCAGCCTTTCCGGGTCCTCCTACGAGCAGTACTTC.

The rearrangement joins TRBV6-1 to TRBJ1-1; D call uncertain. V dropped 0 bases and J dropped 7 bases, with 9 bases sitting between them. The CDR3 has 13 residues. CDR1 MNHNS and CDR2 SASEGT come from the germline V gene. CDR3 in DNA: TGTGCCAGCAGTGAAGCGCGGCTTCTTGAAGCTTTCTTT. This translates into CASSEARLLEAFF.

Only one count was recorded for this clone. V usage is TRBV5-1 and J usage is TRBJ2-5, with D unresolved. The CDR3 has 16 amino acids. Germline assignment: CDR1 SGHRS and CDR2 YFSETQ. Trimming stripped 4 bases from V and 7 bases from J, with 23 bases between. The CDR3 loop is CASSQAPLDLVGTQYF. The CDR3 bases are TGCGCCAGCAGCCAAGCCCCCCTAGACCTGGTTGGGACCCAGTACTTC. Supplemented by reference TRBV5-1 and TRBJ2-5, the full variable domain reads KAGVTQTPRYLIKTRGQQVTLSCSPISGHRSVSWYQQTPGQGLQFLFEYFSETQRNKGNFPGRFSGRQFSNSRSEMNVSTLELGDSALYLCASSQAPLDLVGTQYFGPGTRLLVL.

This sequence joins TRBV18 and TRBJ1-3, with 8 positions matching TRBD1. Germline values: CDR1 KGHSH, CDR2 LQKENI. V gave up 5 bases and J gave up 8 bases; unmatched junction bases: 8. This CDR3 comprises 14 residues. As DNA, the CDR3 is TGTGCCAGCTCAAAGGACAGGGTGCGTGACACCATATATTTT. It codes for CASSKDRVRDTIYF. The full variable domain, rest sourced from reference TRBV18 and TRBJ1-3, is NAGVMQNPRHLVRRRGQEARLRCSPMKGHSHVYWYRQLPEEGLKFMVYLQKENIIDESGMPKERFSAEFPKEGPSILRIQQVVRGDSAAYFCASSKDRVRDTIYFGEGSWLTVV.

The V gene is TRBV5-1, the J gene TRBJ2-7; tentatively, D is TRBD2 (6 bases). The V end was cut by 7 bases, the J end by 2 bases, with 22 bases between. The CDR3 contains 16 residues. The germline CDR1 and CDR2 sequences are SGHRS and YFSETQ. CDR3 residues: CASQTGPGTATYEQYF. CDR3 bases: TGCGCCAGCCAAACTGGACCCGGGACTGCGACCTACGAGCAGTACTTC. Full variable domain (outside the CDR3, taken from reference TRBV5-1 and TRBJ2-7): KAGVTQTPRYLIKTRGQQVTLSCSPISGHRSVSWYQQTPGQGLQFLFEYFSETQRNKGNFPGRFSGRQFSNSRSEMNVSTLELGDSALYLCASQTGPGTATYEQYFGPGTRLTVT.

This clone was picked up a small number of times. V and J are TRBV27 and TRBJ2-2; the D gene is possibly TRBD1 (6 bases). This CDR3 spans 16 amino acids. Trimming removed 4 bases from V and 4 bases from J, with 16 bases in between. Germline V gene sequence: CDR1 MNHEY, CDR2 SMNVEV (reference sequence). CDR3 nucleotides: TGTGCCAGCAGTTCCTACAGGGCTGGGGGCACCGGGGAGCTGTTTTTT. Protein: CASSSYRAGGTGELFF.

This sequence joins TRBV3-1 (or the pseudogene TRBV3-2) and TRBJ1-3, with D tentatively TRBD1 (5 bases). From germline, CDR1 is LGHDT and CDR2 YNNKEL (reference sequence). This CDR3 spans 14 amino acids. The V gene lost 5 bases and the J gene lost 2 bases, with 10 bases spanning the gap. The CDR3 loop reads CASSWGGTGNTIYF. CDR3 coding DNA: TGTGCCAGCAGCTGGGGCGGGACTGGAAACACCATATATTTT.

The rearrangement uses TRBV6-5 and TRBJ2-2; 7 nucleotides match TRBD1. Trimming removed 2 bases from V and 6 bases from J; junction bases left unmatched: 6. The CDR3 is made up of 15 amino acids. The germline V gene has CDR1 MNHEY and CDR2 SVGAGI. The DNA for the CDR3 is TGTGCCAGCAGTTACCGGGTAGGGGGCTCCGGGGAGCTGTTTTTT. Translated: CASSYRVGGSGELFF.

This clone was seen just once. The chain combines TRBV5-6 with TRBJ2-3, with D possibly matching TRBD2 (6 bases). The germline gives CDR1 SGHDT, CDR2 YYEEEE. The CDR3 is made up of 13 amino acids. V gave up 4 bases and J gave up 3 bases, with 9 bases separating them. CDR3 residues: CASSARETDTQYF. CDR3 bases: TGTGCCAGCAGCGCCCGGGAGACAGATACGCAGTATTTT.

This clone was observed a handful of times. The chain links TRBV3-1 (or the pseudogene TRBV3-2) to TRBJ2-2, with D possibly TRBD2 on 6 matching bases. Deletions cut 3 bases from V and 4 bases from J, with 12 bases between. CDR1 is LGHDT, CDR2 YNNKEL, per germline (reference sequence). The CDR3 sequence is 15 residues long. The CDR3 protein is CASSQRGVGTGELFF. The CDR3 region has the DNA TGTGCCAGCAGCCAGCGGGGCGTCGGCACCGGGGAGCTGTTTTTT.

This chain links TRBV6-5 with TRBJ2-7; 7 bases align to TRBD2. V dropped 8 bases and J dropped 0; count of bases not matched to a gene: 4. This CDR3 is built from 13 residues. CDR1 MNHEY and CDR2 SVGAGI come from the germline V gene. This CDR3 is CASRRGSSYEQYF. The CDR3, as DNA: TGTGCCAGCCGGCGGGGGAGCTCCTACGAGCAGTACTTC.

The V call is TRBV15, the J call TRBJ2-5; D ambiguous. The germline CDR1 and CDR2 sequences are LNHNV and YYDKDF (reference sequence). This CDR3 comprises 14 residues. Trimming removed 0 bases at V and 1 base at J, with 6 bases between. The CDR3 nucleotides are TGTGCCACCAGCAGAGAGGGCAGCCAAGAGACCCAGTACTTC. Translated: CATSREGSQETQYF.

The chain links TRBV7-3 to TRBJ2-1, with TRBD2 identical over 10 bases. The germline CDR1 and CDR2 sequences are SGHTA and FQGTGA. The CDR3 spans 19 residues. V dropped 6 bases and J dropped 1; count of bases not matched to a gene: 15. The CDR3 loop is CASSLHSGGPWKSYNEQFF. CDR3 bases: TGTGCCAGCAGTCTCCATAGCGGGGGGCCATGGAAGTCCTACAATGAGCAGTTCTTC.

The V call is TRBV2, the J call TRBJ1-1; no firm D call. Germline values: CDR1 SNHLY, CDR2 FYNNEI. The CDR3 is made up of 15 amino acids. V lost 1 base and J 1 base, leaving 10 bases between the germline ends. The CDR3 protein is CASSEGWRGNTEAFF. DNA for the CDR3: TGTGCCAGCAGTGAAGGTTGGCGGGGGAACACTGAAGCTTTCTTT.